The rows below give T cell receptor beta chains drawn from one sample of a study of cytomegalovirus exposure and HLA in healthy donors. Some clones are missing from TCRdb's copy, which holds only in-frame ones; the method was immunoSEQ multiplex PCR. The sample lists about 240,000 clones; around 81% were seen once. What was sequenced was PBMCs. Every receptor here comes from a woman in her sixties in good health and CMV-seropositive. The CDR3 runs from the conserved cysteine through the conserved F or W. D genes are given only for firm matches. Size values are once, few and many counts, or a class for expanded clones, and some rows have none.

clone size	D gene	CDR3 length	J gene	V gene	CDR3 DNA	CDR3 protein
NA	TRBD2	15	TRBJ2-7	TRBV2	TGTGCCAGCAGTGGACTAGCGGGGCCTTCCTACGAGCAGTACTTC	CASSGLAGPSYEQYF
NA	NA	15	TRBJ2-7	TRBV5-1	TGCGCCAGCAGCTTGGTTCAGATTGGGAGGTACGAGCAGTACTTC	CASSLVQIGRYEQYF
NA	TRBD1	17	TRBJ2-3	TRBV4-2	TGTGCCAGCAGCCCATATAAGGGACAGACTAACACAGATACGCAGTATTTT	CASSPYKGQTNTDTQYF
NA	NA	15	TRBJ2-7	TRBV4-1	TGCGCCAGCAGCCAAGAGGCCAGAACTAACTACGAGCAGTACTTC	CASSQEARTNYEQYF
NA	NA	13	TRBJ2-1	TRBV2	TGTGCCAGCAGTGAAGCAAGCCACAATGAGCAGTTCTTC	CASSEASHNEQFF
NA	NA	17	TRBJ2-2	TRBV7-3	TGTGCCAGCAGCCCCCGGAGGGGAGGCGGGTACACCGGGGAGCTGTTTTTT	CASSPRRGGGYTGELFF
NA	TRBD2	16	TRBJ2-5	TRBV5-4	TGTGCCAGCAGCTTGTTAGGTAGCGGGAGGGCAGAGACCCAGTACTTC	CASSLLGSGRAETQYF
NA	TRBD1	14	TRBJ2-2	TRBV10-3	TGTGCCATCAGTGAGAGACAGGGGATCGGGGAGCTGTTTTTT	CAISERQGIGELFF
NA	TRBD2	15	TRBJ2-7	TRBV28	TGTGCCAGCAGTAGTGTCGGGGGGAGCTCCTACGAGCAGTACTTC	CASSSVGGSSYEQYF
NA	TRBD1	14	TRBJ1-2	TRBV10-3	TGTGCCATCAGTCCTCGGGACAGCGACTATGGCTACACCTTC	CAISPRDSDYGYTF
NA	NA	13	TRBJ1-4	TRBV19	TGTGCCACATACAGCGGGGGCGCGGGAAAACTGTTTTTT	CATYSGGAGKLFF
few	TRBD1	14	TRBJ2-7	TRBV5-4	TGTGCCAGCAGCTTACAGGGGGGAGTGAGGGAGCAGTACTTC	CASSLQGGVREQYF
NA	NA	16	TRBJ1-3	TRBV4-1	TGCGCCAGCAGCCAAGTTGGGCCGTGGTCTGGAAACACCATATATTTT	CASSQVGPWSGNTIYF
NA	TRBD1	15	TRBJ2-2	TRBV4-1	TGCGCCAGCAGCCACCCGGGACAGGGCACCGGGGAGCTGTTTTTT	CASSHPGQGTGELFF
NA	TRBD2	15	TRBJ2-7	TRBV5-1	TGCGCCAGCAGCCCCTCGGCGGGAGCATCCTACGAGCAGTACTTC	CASSPSAGASYEQYF
NA	TRBD1	12	TRBJ1-2	TRBV13	TGTGCCAGCAGCCAGACAGGGTATGGCCACACCTTC	CASSQTGYGHTF
NA	TRBD1	11	TRBJ2-7	TRBV25-1	TGTGCCAGCAGTCAGGGGGCTCCGCAGTACTTC	CASSQGAPQYF
few	TRBD1	14	TRBJ1-2	TRBV6-1	TGTGCCAGCAGTGAGGGGACAGCTAACTATGGCTACACCTTC	CASSEGTANYGYTF
once	NA	12	TRBJ2-3	TRBV7-8	TGTGCCAGCAGTTCTCGGACAGATACGCGGTATTTT	CASSSRTDTRYF
NA	TRBD1	14	TRBJ2-7	TRBV13	TGTGCCAGCAGCTTGCAGGGGGCTCCCTACGAGCAGTACTTC	CASSLQGAPYEQYF
NA	TRBD2	15	TRBJ2-1	TRBV7-6	TGTGCCAGCAGCCAAAGCGGGAGGGCTTTGGATGAGCAGTTCTTC	CASSQSGRALDEQFF
NA	NA	16	TRBJ1-3	TRBV10-2	TGCGCCAGCAGTGACAGAATCGGTTCGGGTGGAAACACCATATATTTT	CASSDRIGSGGNTIYF
once	NA	13	TRBJ2-7	TRBV6-1	TGTGCCAGCAAAGTTAAAGGGGACTACGAGCAGTACTTC	CASKVKGDYEQYF
once	NA	14	TRBJ1-1	TRBV30	TGTGCCTGGAGTTCGGGATACCCGAACACTGAAGCTTTCTTT	CAWSSGYPNTEAFF
NA	TRBD1	12	TRBJ1-4	TRBV27	TGTGCCAGCGGCAGGACTCAGGGGGCACTGTTTTTT	CASGRTQGALFF
NA	TRBD1	13	TRBJ2-7	TRBV7-3	TGTGCCAGCAGCTTTGACAGGGGGCACGAGCAGTACTTC	CASSFDRGHEQYF
NA	TRBD2	16	TRBJ2-7	TRBV7-9	TGTGCCAGCAGCTTAGATTGGACTAGAGGTTCCTACGAGCAGTACTTC	CASSLDWTRGSYEQYF
NA	TRBD1	20	TRBJ1-2	TRBV18	TGTGCCAGCTCACCACGCGAATCGACAGGGGGGAAGACTCTAGACTATGGCTACACCTTC	CASSPRESTGGKTLDYGYTF
NA	TRBD2	14	TRBJ2-7	TRBV6-5	TGTGCCAGCGCCGGGGGGATCGTCTCCTACGAGCAGTACTTC	CASAGGIVSYEQYF
NA	TRBD2	14	TRBJ2-7	TRBV15	TGTGCCACCAGTAATGGCGGGAGCTCCTACGAGCAGTACTTC	CATSNGGSSYEQYF
NA	TRBD1	16	TRBJ1-6	TRBV4-2	TGTGCCAGCAGCCAAGGAACAGGGGACGGTAATTCACCCCTCCACTTT	CASSQGTGDGNSPLHF
NA	NA	17	TRBJ1-3	TRBV11-2	TGTGCCAGCAGCTTATGGGGCCGGACGAGCTCTGGAAACACCATATATTTT	CASSLWGRTSSGNTIYF
NA	NA	17	TRBJ2-3	TRBV7-6	TGTGCCAGCAGCTGGGGAGGTCGGGTCGACAGTGCGGATACGCAGTATTTT	CASSWGGRVDSADTQYF
NA	TRBD2	19	TRBJ2-3	TRBV9	TGTGCCAGCAGCGAGGGGTCAGGACTAGCGGGAGGAGGCACAGATACGCAGTATTTT	CASSEGSGLAGGGTDTQYF
NA	NA	15	TRBJ1-1	TRBV10-3	TGTGCCATCAGTGAGTCGGGGCTGCCTAACACTGAAGCTTTCTTT	CAISESGLPNTEAFF
few	NA	14	TRBJ2-6	TRBV6-6	TGTGCCAGCAGCCAGGGTTCTGGGGCCAACGTCCTGACTTTC	CASSQGSGANVLTF
NA	NA	12	TRBJ1-2	TRBV28	TGTGCCAGCAGAAGGACAGATTATGGCTACACCTTC	CASRRTDYGYTF
NA	NA	13	TRBJ1-2	TRBV6-6	TGTGCCAGCATCGGCGGAGATAACTACGGCTACACCTTC	CASIGGDNYGYTF
NA	NA	13	TRBJ1-1	TRBV11-3	TGTGCCAGCAGCTTAGGAGAGAACACTGAAGCTTTCTTT	CASSLGENTEAFF
NA	NA	15	TRBJ2-7	TRBV4-1	TGCGCCAGCAGCAGCCCTGGGACATTAGCCTACGAGCAGTACTTC	CASSSPGTLAYEQYF
NA	NA	14	TRBJ2-1	TRBV9	TGTGCCAGCAGCGTAGGAGGGACCTACAATGAGCAGTTCTTC	CASSVGGTYNEQFF
once	NA	13	TRBJ2-1	TRBV5-4	TGTGCCAGCAGCTTGGCCTTCGGGGGTGAGCAGTTCTTC	CASSLAFGGEQFF
NA	TRBD2	14	TRBJ2-5	TRBV6-6	TGTGCCAGCCTCAAGCGGGAGAGGGGGGAGACCCAGTACTTC	CASLKRERGETQYF
once	NA	12	TRBJ2-7	TRBV30	TGTGCCTGGAGTCAACAGGGATACGAGCAGTACTTC	CAWSQQGYEQYF